A selection of T cell receptor beta chains follows, all from one sample in a study of T cells in Graves' hyperthyroidism and ophthalmopathy. TCRdb redid the calling of the multiplex PCR reads with MiXCR, one entry per CDR3 protein. Of some 570,000 distinct CDR3 sequences in the sample, 12% to 15% are singletons; the top ten hold 6.5% to 9%. Sequenced input: blood. The receptors originated from a woman between 18 and 29 years old with Graves' ophthalmopathy. The CDR3 runs from the conserved cysteine through the conserved F or W. D genes are given only for firm matches. Clone size is given for some rows only: seen once, a few or many times, or a class if the clone is expanded.

>.|TRBJ2-2|12|once|TRBV11-3
CASSSPTGELFF
TGTGCCAGCAGCTCGCCCACCGGGGAGCTGTTTTTT
>TRBD1|TRBJ2-7|17|many|TRBV6-5
CASSYSIGQVNSYEQYF
TGTGCCAGCAGTTACTCGATAGGACAGGTAAACTCCTACGAGCAGTACTTC
>.|TRBJ2-5|19|.|TRBV20-1
CSASPPQNSRGVREETQYF
TGCAGTGCTAGTCCTCCCCAGAATTCCAGGGGGGTACGTGAGGAGACCCAGTACTTC
>TRBD2|TRBJ2-1|15|few|TRBV7-7
CASGEAGGWANEQFF
TGTGCTAGCGGGGAAGCGGGAGGATGGGCCAATGAGCAGTTCTTC
>.|TRBJ2-5|15|many|TRBV27
CASSLFTGMQETQYF
TGTGCCAGCAGTTTATTTACGGGGATGCAAGAGACCCAGTACTTC
>.|TRBJ2-6|14|.|TRBV5-6
CASSFGRVANVLTF
TGTGCCAGCAGCTTTGGACGAGTGGCCAACGTCCTGACTTTC
>.|TRBJ2-7|17|.|TRBV27
CASSLLGVGGPGDERYF
TGTGCCAGCAGTTTATTGGGTGTCGGAGGGCCGGGCGACGAGCGGTACTTC
>TRBD1|TRBJ2-7|13|many|TRBV20-1
CSASGTGPYEQYF
TGCAGTGCTAGTGGGACAGGGCCGTACGAGCAGTACTTC
>.|TRBJ2-7|10|many|TRBV5-6
CASPPREQYF
TGTGCCAGCCCCCCTCGAGAGCAGTACTTC
>.|TRBJ2-1|15|many|TRBV5-1
CASSFSAQGYNEQFF
TGCGCCAGCAGCTTTTCGGCCCAGGGCTACAATGAGCAGTTCTTC
>TRBD2|TRBJ2-1|15|.|TRBV20-1
CSADGLAGGPGEQFF
TGCAGTGCGGATGGACTAGCGGGAGGGCCGGGTGAGCAGTTCTTC
>.|TRBJ1-4|16|many|TRBV7-9
CASSGYDSPANEKLFF
TGTGCCAGCAGCGGCTATGACAGTCCAGCTAATGAAAAACTGTTTTTT
>.|TRBJ2-3|14|many|TRBV7-8
CASSQMHSTDTQYF
TGTGCCAGCAGCCAAATGCATAGCACAGATACGCAGTATTTT
>TRBD1|TRBJ2-1|15|.|TRBV19
CASSVDRGLGNEQFF
TGTGCCAGTAGTGTAGACAGGGGGCTGGGGAATGAGCAGTTCTTC
>TRBD1|TRBJ2-7|15|many|TRBV7-6
CASSRATGANYEQYF
TGTGCCAGCAGCAGAGCGACAGGGGCCAACTACGAGCAGTACTTC
>.|TRBJ1-2|12|many|TRBV28
CASMRGERGYTF
TGTGCCAGTATGAGGGGGGAGCGCGGCTACACCTTC
>.|TRBJ2-4|14|.|TRBV27
CASSLGGPKNIRYF
TGTGCCAGCAGTTTAGGAGGCCCCAAAAACATTCGGTACTTC
>.|TRBJ1-2|13|.|TRBV20-1
CSASTYPRHGYTF
TGCAGTGCTAGCACGTATCCGCGTCATGGCTACACCTTC
>.|TRBJ2-6|17|.|TRBV6-2/TRBV6-3
CASSEPGSPSGANVLTF
TGTGCCAGCAGTGAACCGGGGTCCCCCTCTGGGGCCAACGTCCTGACTTTC
>.|TRBJ1-2|19|.|TRBV30
CAWSRRSRASASSNYGYTF
TGTGCCTGGAGTCGCCGATCTCGGGCCTCTGCTAGTTCTAACTATGGCTACACCTTC
>TRBD1|TRBJ2-1|16|many|TRBV6-5
CASSYSQGAYYNEQFF
TGTGCCAGCAGTTACTCACAGGGGGCCTACTACAATGAGCAGTTCTTC
>.|TRBJ2-1|16|many|TRBV7-8
CASSPYSGVHRDEQFF
TGTGCCAGCAGTCCTTACTCGGGAGTTCATCGAGATGAGCAGTTCTTC
>TRBD1|TRBJ2-7|15|.|TRBV6-1
CASRSPGTGGYEQYF
TGTGCCAGCAGGTCTCCCGGGACAGGAGGATACGAGCAGTACTTC
>TRBD2|TRBJ2-1|15|many|TRBV20-1
CSASLAGGTYNEQFF
TGCAGTGCCAGTCTAGCGGGAGGAACCTACAATGAGCAGTTCTTC
>TRBD1|TRBJ2-7|16|.|TRBV20-1
CSARRKGAQSSYEQYF
TGCAGTGCTCGGAGAAAGGGGGCTCAGAGCTCCTACGAGCAGTACTTC
>.|TRBJ1-1|15|.|TRBV9
CASSQGGLGASEAFF
TGTGCCAGCAGCCAAGGGGGGTTGGGGGCCTCTGAAGCTTTCTTT
>.|TRBJ1-4|17|few|TRBV4-3
CASSQTLGGDSNEKLFF
TGCGCCAGCAGCCAAACCCTGGGTGGAGACAGTAATGAAAAACTGTTTTTT
>TRBD2|TRBJ2-3|16|.|TRBV6-1
CASSPNLAVSTDTQYF
TGTGCCAGCAGTCCGAACCTAGCGGTGAGCACAGATACGCAGTATTTT
>.|TRBJ1-1|13|many|TRBV20-1
CSASEGLNTEAFF
TGCAGTGCTAGTGAAGGTTTGAACACTGAAGCTTTCTTT
>.|TRBJ2-3|14|.|TRBV30
CAWTLGYSTDTQYF
TGTGCCTGGACTTTGGGGTACAGCACAGATACGCAGTATTTT
>.|TRBJ1-2|12|.|TRBV7-9
CASSSLISGYTF
TGTGCCAGCAGCTCGCTGATAAGTGGCTACACCTTC
>TRBD1|TRBJ1-2|13|few|TRBV28
CASSSGQGFGYTF
TGTGCCAGCAGTTCCGGACAGGGTTTCGGCTACACCTTC
>.|TRBJ2-7|14|.|TRBV19
CASSRDSREGEQYF
TGTGCCAGTAGTAGGGACAGCCGGGAGGGCGAGCAGTACTTC
>.|TRBJ1-4|16|.|TRBV6-2/TRBV6-3
CASSYFRQDSNEKLFF
TGTGCCAGCAGTTACTTTAGACAGGACAGTAATGAAAAACTGTTTTTT
>TRBD2|TRBJ2-7|12|many|TRBV6-1
CASGEGGAEQYF
TGTGCCAGCGGCGAGGGAGGGGCCGAGCAGTACTTC
>.|TRBJ1-2|14|.|TRBV5-1
CASSVSGTSGGYTF
TGCGCCAGCAGCGTTTCCGGGACATCGGGCGGCTACACCTTC
>.|TRBJ1-4|14|.|TRBV7-9
CASSPDSPFEKLFF
TGTGCCAGCAGCCCCGATTCACCTTTCGAAAAACTGTTTTTT
>.|TRBJ2-3|14|.|TRBV7-2
CASSTASSTDTQYF
TGTGCCAGCAGTACGGCCTCTAGCACAGATACGCAGTATTTT
>.|TRBJ1-1|11|.|TRBV5-4
CASSSMLEAFF
TGTGCCAGCAGCTCCATGTTAGAAGCTTTCTTT
>.|TRBJ2-7|14|.|TRBV27
CATSWRSSYYEQYF
TGTGCCACCTCTTGGCGGTCCTCCTACTACGAGCAGTACTTC
>.|TRBJ2-1|16|many|TRBV11-3
CASSLDRVGVEYEQFF
TGTGCCAGCAGCTTAGATCGGGTAGGGGTTGAGTATGAGCAGTTCTTC
>.|TRBJ2-3|14|many|TRBV19
CASSEGGVPDTQYF
TGTGCCAGTAGTGAGGGCGGAGTTCCAGATACGCAGTATTTT
>TRBD1|TRBJ2-2|17|.|TRBV5-8
CASRRHTGGYYTGELFF
TGTGCCAGCAGACGACATACAGGGGGCTACTACACCGGGGAGCTGTTTTTT
>.|TRBJ2-3|15|many|TRBV10-3
CAINARSTSTDTQYF
TGTGCCATCAACGCAAGGTCTACTAGCACAGATACGCAGTATTTT
>.|TRBJ2-7|13|.|TRBV4-2
CASSQDWAGEQYF
TGTGCCAGCAGCCAAGACTGGGCAGGGGAGCAGTACTTC
>.|TRBJ2-7|15|many|TRBV4-3
CASSQGARSSYEQYF
TGCGCCAGCAGCCAAGGTGCCAGGAGCTCCTACGAGCAGTACTTC
>TRBD2|TRBJ2-3|17|.|TRBV9
CASSVWSGRAVTDTQYF
TGTGCCAGCAGCGTTTGGAGTGGGAGGGCCGTCACAGATACGCAGTATTTT
>TRBD2|TRBJ2-1|18|many|TRBV7-9
CASSLSTPAAGGGWEQFF
TGTGCCAGCAGCTTGTCCACACCAGCAGCGGGAGGGGGATGGGAACAGTTCTTC
>TRBD2|TRBJ2-1|16|many|TRBV12-3/TRBV12-4
CASSLGGLAGVDEQFF
TGTGCCAGCAGTTTAGGGGGACTAGCGGGAGTTGACGAGCAGTTCTTC
>TRBD2|TRBJ2-1|16|.|TRBV7-9
CASSPPVGLAGNEQFF
TGTGCCAGCAGCCCCCCGGTAGGGCTAGCGGGCAATGAGCAGTTCTTC
>.|TRBJ1-1|15|.|TRBV28
CASSFSGPGNTEAFF
TGTGCCAGCAGCTTCAGCGGACCGGGGAACACTGAAGCTTTCTTT
>.|TRBJ2-2|16|.|TRBV7-9
CASSLTGAQVTGELFF
TGTGCCAGCAGCTTAACGGGGGCGCAAGTAACCGGGGAGCTGTTTTTT
>.|TRBJ2-7|16|few|TRBV9
CASSPRRDPSSYEQYF
TGTGCCAGCAGCCCAAGGAGGGATCCGAGCTCCTACGAGCAGTACTTC
>TRBD2|TRBJ2-1|18|once|TRBV4-3
CASSQGLAGTIPYNEQFF
TGCGCCAGCAGCCAAGGACTAGCGGGAACTATCCCCTACAATGAGCAGTTCTTC
>.|TRBJ2-2|12|many|TRBV11-2
CASSLSGRELFF
TGTGCCAGCAGCTTATCGGGGCGGGAGCTGTTTTTT